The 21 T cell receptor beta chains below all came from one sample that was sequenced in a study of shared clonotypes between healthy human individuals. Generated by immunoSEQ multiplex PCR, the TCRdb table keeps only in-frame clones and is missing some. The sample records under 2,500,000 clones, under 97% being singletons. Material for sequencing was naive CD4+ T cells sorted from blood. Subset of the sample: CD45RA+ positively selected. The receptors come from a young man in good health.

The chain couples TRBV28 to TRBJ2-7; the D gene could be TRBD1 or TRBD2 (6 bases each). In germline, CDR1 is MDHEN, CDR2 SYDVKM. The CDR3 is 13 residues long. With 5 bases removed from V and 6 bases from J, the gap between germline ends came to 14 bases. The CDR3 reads CASSGGHVVEQYF. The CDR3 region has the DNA TGTGCCAGCAGTGGGGGGCACGTTGTCGAGCAGTACTTC. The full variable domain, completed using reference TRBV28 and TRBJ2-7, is DVKVTQSSRYLVKRTGEKVFLECVQDMDHENMFWYRQDPGLGLRLIYFSYDVKMKEKGDIPEGYSVSREKKERFSLILESASTNQTSMYLCASSGGHVVEQYFGPGTRLTVT.

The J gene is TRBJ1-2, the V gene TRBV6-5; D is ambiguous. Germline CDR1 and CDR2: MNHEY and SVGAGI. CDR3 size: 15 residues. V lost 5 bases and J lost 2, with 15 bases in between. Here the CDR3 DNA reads TGTGCCAGCAGTCGCATCAGCACCCTCAACTATGGCTACACCTTC. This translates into CASSRISTLNYGYTF.

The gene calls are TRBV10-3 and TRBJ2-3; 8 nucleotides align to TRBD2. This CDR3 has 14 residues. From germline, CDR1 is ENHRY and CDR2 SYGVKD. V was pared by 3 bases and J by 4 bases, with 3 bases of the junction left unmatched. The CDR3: CAISDGGVADTQYF. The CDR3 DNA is TGTGCCATCAGTGACGGGGGGGTAGCAGATACGCAGTATTTT.

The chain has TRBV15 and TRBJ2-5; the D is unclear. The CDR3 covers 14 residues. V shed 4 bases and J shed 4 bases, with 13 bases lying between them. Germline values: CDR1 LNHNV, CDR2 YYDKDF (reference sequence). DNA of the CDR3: TGTGCCACCAGCATAAAAGAGACCCGAGAGACCCAGTACTTC. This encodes CATSIKETRETQYF.

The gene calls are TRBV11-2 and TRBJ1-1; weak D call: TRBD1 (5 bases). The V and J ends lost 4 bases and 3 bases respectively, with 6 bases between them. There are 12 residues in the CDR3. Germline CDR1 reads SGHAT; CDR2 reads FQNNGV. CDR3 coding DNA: TGTGCCAGCAGCTGGGGGGACACTGAAGCTTTCTTT. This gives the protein CASSWGDTEAFF.

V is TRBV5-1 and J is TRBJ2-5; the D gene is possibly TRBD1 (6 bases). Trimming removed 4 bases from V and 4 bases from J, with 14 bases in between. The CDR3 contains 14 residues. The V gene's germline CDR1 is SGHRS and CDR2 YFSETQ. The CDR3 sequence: CASSQNRDRETQYF. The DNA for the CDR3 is TGCGCCAGCAGCCAAAACAGGGATAGAGAGACCCAGTACTTC.

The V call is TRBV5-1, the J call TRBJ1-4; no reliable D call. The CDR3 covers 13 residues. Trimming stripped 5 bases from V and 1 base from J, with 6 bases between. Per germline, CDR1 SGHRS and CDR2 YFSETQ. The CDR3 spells CASSGETNEKLFF. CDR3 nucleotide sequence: TGCGCCAGCAGTGGGGAAACTAATGAAAAACTGTTTTTT.

The CDR3 DNA reads TGTGCCAGCAGTTTTACTAGCTACAATGAGCAGTTCTTC. It translates to CASSFTSYNEQFF. This sequence joins TRBV11-3 and TRBJ2-1, with D possibly TRBD2 on 5 matching bases. This CDR3 region has 13 residues. Per the germline V gene, CDR1 is SGHNT and CDR2 is YENEEA. V was cut by 6 bases and J by 3 bases, with 9 bases left in between.

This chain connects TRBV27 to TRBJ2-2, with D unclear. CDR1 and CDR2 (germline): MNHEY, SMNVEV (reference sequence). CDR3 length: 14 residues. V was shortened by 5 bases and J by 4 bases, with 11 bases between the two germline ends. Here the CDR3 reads CASSTGLGTGELFF. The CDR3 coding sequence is TGTGCCAGCAGTACGGGTCTCGGCACCGGGGAGCTGTTTTTT.

DNA of the CDR3: TGTGCCAGCAGCTCGGGGGGACTAGGGAGTTTTGAGCAGTACTTC. Its translation: CASSSGGLGSFEQYF. This chain connects TRBV7-2 to TRBJ2-7, with TRBD2 matching 8 bases. The germline CDR1 and CDR2 sequences are SGHTA and FQGNSA. With 4 bases clipped from V and 7 bases from J, the junction kept 12 bases outside the gene matches. The CDR3 has 15 residues.

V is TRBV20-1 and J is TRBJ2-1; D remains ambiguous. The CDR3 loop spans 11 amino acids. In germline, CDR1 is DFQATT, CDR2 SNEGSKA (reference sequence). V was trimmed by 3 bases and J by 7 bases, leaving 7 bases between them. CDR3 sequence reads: CSARGKNEQFF. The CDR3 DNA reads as TGCAGTGCTAGGGGAAAAAATGAGCAGTTCTTC.

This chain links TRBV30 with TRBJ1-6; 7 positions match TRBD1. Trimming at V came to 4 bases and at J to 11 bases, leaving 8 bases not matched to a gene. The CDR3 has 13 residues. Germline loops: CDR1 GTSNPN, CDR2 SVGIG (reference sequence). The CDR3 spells CAWTGTVGTPLHF. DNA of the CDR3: TGTGCCTGGACCGGGACAGTGGGTACACCCCTCCACTTT.

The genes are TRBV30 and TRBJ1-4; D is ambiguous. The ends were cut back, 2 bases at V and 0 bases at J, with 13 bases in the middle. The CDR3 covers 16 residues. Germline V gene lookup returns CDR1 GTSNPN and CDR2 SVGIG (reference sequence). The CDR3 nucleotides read TGTGCCTGGAGTCTTCCCGGCCTTGCAACTAATGAAAAACTGTTTTTT. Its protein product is CAWSLPGLATNEKLFF.

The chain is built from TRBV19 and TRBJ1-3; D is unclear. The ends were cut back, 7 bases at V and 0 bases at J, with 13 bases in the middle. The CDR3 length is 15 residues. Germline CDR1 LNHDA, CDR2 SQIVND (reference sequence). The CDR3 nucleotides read TGTGCCAGTAAAAGAGGTCCACTCTCTGGAAACACCATATATTTT. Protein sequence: CASKRGPLSGNTIYF.

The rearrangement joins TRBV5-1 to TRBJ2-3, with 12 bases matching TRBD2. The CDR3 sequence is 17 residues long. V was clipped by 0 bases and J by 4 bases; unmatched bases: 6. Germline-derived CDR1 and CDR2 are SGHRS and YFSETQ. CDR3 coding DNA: TGCGCCAGCAGCTTGGGACTAGCGGGGGCAGTCGCAGATACGCAGTATTTT. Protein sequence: CASSLGLAGAVADTQYF.

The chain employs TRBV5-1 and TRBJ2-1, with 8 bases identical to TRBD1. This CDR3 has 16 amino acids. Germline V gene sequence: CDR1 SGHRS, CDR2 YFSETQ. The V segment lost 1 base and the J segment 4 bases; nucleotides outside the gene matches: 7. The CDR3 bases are TGCGCCAGCAGCTTGCTTCGAGGGACAGGTTACAATGAGCAGTTCTTC. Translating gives CASSLLRGTGYNEQFF.

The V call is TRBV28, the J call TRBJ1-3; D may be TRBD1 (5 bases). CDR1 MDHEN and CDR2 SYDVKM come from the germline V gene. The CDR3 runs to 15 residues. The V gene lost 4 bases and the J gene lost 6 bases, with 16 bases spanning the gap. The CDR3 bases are TGTGCCAGCAGTTCCCAAAAGGGGAGTAAAAACACCATATATTTT. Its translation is CASSSQKGSKNTIYF. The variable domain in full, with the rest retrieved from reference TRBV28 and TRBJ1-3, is DVKVTQSSRYLVKRTGEKVFLECVQDMDHENMFWYRQDPGLGLRLIYFSYDVKMKEKGDIPEGYSVSREKKERFSLILESASTNQTSMYLCASSSQKGSKNTIYFGEGSWLTVV.

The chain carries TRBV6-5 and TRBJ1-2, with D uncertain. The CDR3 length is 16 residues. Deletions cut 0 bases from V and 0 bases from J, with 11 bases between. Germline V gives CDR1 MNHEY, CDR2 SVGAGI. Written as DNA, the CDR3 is TGTGCCAGCAGTTACTCGTGGCGAGAGTCTAACTATGGCTACACCTTC. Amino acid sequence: CASSYSWRESNYGYTF.

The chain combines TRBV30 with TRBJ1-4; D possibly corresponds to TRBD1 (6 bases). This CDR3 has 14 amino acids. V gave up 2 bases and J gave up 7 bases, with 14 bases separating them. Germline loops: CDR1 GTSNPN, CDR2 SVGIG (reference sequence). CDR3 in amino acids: CAWSRTEVAEKLFF. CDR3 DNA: TGTGCCTGGAGTCGGACAGAAGTTGCTGAAAAACTGTTTTTT.

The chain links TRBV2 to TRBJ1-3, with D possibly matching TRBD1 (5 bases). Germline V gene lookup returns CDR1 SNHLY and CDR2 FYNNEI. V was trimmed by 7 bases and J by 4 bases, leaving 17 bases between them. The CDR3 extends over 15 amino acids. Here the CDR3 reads CASIEAAGFGNTIYF. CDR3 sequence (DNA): TGTGCCAGCATCGAAGCGGCAGGGTTCGGAAACACCATATATTTT.

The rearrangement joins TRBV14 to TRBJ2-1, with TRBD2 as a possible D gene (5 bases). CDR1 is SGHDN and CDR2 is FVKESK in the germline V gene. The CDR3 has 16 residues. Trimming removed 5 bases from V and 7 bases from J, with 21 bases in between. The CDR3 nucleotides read TGTGCCAGCAGCGAGGACTCTCGGGTTAGTCGAAATGAGCAGTTCTTC. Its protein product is CASSEDSRVSRNEQFF.